These 20 T cell receptor beta chains were all obtained from the same sample, sequenced in a study of OX40 agonist ivuxolimab in advanced cancers. The protocol was immunoSEQ multiplex PCR, while the TCRdb copy is restricted to in-frame clones and leaves out a portion. The sample contains tens of thousands of clones, roughly nine tenths of which appear only once. The source was CD4+ or CD8+ T cells sorted from blood, collected in a trial of the OX40 agonist ivuxolimab. The receptors shown here come from an adult with an advanced solid tumor such as melanoma, head and neck, liver or kidney cancer.

In this sample, this clone turned up once. The rearrangement links TRBV11-2 to TRBJ1-1; unclear D gene. V was cut by 5 bases and J by 1 base, with 14 bases left in between. The CDR3 has 15 residues. CDR1 is SGHAT, CDR2 FQNNGV, per germline. Here the CDR3 reads CASSTSRRPNTEAFF. The CDR3 nucleotides read TGTGCCAGCAGCACTAGTCGGCGGCCGAACACTGAAGCTTTCTTT.

The chain uses TRBV5-6 and TRBJ2-3; D gene unclear. The germline V gene encodes CDR1 SGHDT and CDR2 YYEEEE. Trimming stripped 0 bases from V and 8 bases from J, with 10 bases between. This CDR3 contains 13 residues. The DNA of the CDR3 is TGTGCCAGCAGCTTGGTAGGGTCCGGTACGCAGTATTTT. Translating it yields CASSLVGSGTQYF.

V is TRBV4-3 and J is TRBJ1-2; D not certain. Germline V lookup: CDR1 LGHNA, CDR2 YSLEER. CDR3 length equals 12 residues. V lost 1 base and J lost 10, with 10 bases in between. The CDR3 spells CASSQGQLSYTF. The CDR3, as DNA: TGCGCCAGCAGCCAAGGCCAACTTTCCTACACCTTC.

The J gene is TRBJ2-2, the V gene TRBV7-2; a weak D match, TRBD1 (5 bases). The CDR3 length is 12 residues. Looked up from germline, CDR1 is SGHTA and CDR2 is FQGNSA. V was pared by 3 bases and J by 9 bases, with 8 bases between. The CDR3 DNA is TGTGCCAGCAGCTTGCACAGGAGGGAGCTGTTTTTT. Its protein product is CASSLHRRELFF.

The table lists this clone with a few counts. Its ends do not fully match the called genes, so a read error is possible. The chain recombines TRBV7-9 with TRBJ1-2; D not resolved. The CDR3 length is 11 residues. Germline loops: CDR1 SEHNR, CDR2 FQNEAQ (reference sequence). DNA for the CDR3: TGTGCCAGCAGCGACCACTACGGCTACACCTTC. Encoded protein: CASSDHYGYTF.

The V and J genes are TRBV7-9 and TRBJ2-7; TRBD1 is a possible D gene (5 bases). In germline, CDR1 is SEHNR, CDR2 FQNEAQ (reference sequence). Trimming stripped 1 base from V and 0 bases from J, with 13 bases between. The CDR3 length is 16 residues. The CDR3 is CASSLVQSQGSYEQYF. The CDR3 nucleotides read TGTGCCAGCAGCTTAGTTCAGTCCCAGGGCTCCTACGAGCAGTACTTC.

The V gene is TRBV6-6, the J gene TRBJ2-1, with D perhaps assigned TRBD1 or TRBD2 (6 bases each). CDR1 is MNHNY and CDR2 is SVGAGI in the germline V gene (reference sequence). The CDR3 runs to 15 residues. Trimming removed 2 bases from V and 2 bases from J, with 10 bases in between. Here the CDR3 reads CASSYVGGPYNEQFF. For the CDR3, the DNA is TGTGCCAGCAGTTACGTAGGGGGGCCCTACAATGAGCAGTTCTTC.

V gene TRBV7-2 combines with J gene TRBJ1-1; TRBD1 matches at 8 bases. CDR1 is SGHTA and CDR2 is FQGNSA in the germline V gene. CDR3 length equals 15 residues. Losses at the gene ends were 3 bases for V and 7 bases for J; bases not matched to a gene: 10. DNA for the CDR3: TGTGCCAGCAGCTTCAAAATCGGGACAGGCGGTGAAGCTTTCTTT. This sequence encodes CASSFKIGTGGEAFF.

This clone was recorded a few times. The chain uses TRBV4-3 and TRBJ2-2; no reliable D call. V was shortened by 1 base and J by 0 bases, with 6 bases between the two germline ends. The CDR3 has 15 residues. From germline, CDR1 is LGHNA and CDR2 YSLEER. This CDR3 reads CASSQAGPNTGELFF. The CDR3 DNA follows: TGCGCCAGCAGCCAAGCGGGTCCGAACACCGGGGAGCTGTTTTTT.

The chain links TRBV9 to TRBJ2-7; unclear D gene. Trimming took 0 bases from V and 0 from J, leaving 7 bases between them. Per the germline V gene, CDR1 is SGDLS and CDR2 is YYNGEE. The CDR3 contains 14 residues. The CDR3 coding sequence is TGTGCCAGCAGCGTAGGAGGAAGCTCCTACGAGCAGTACTTC. Translated: CASSVGGSSYEQYF.

The V call is TRBV11-3, the J call TRBJ2-5, with D maybe TRBD1 (6 bases). Trimming took off 1 base at V and 5 bases at J, with 14 bases between the two ends. This CDR3 has 15 amino acids. Per germline, CDR1 SGHNT and CDR2 YENEEA. CDR3: CASSLAGTSTETQYF. CDR3 DNA sequence: TGTGCCAGCAGCTTAGCCGGGACAAGTACGGAGACCCAGTACTTC.

This clone has just one count. J is TRBJ1-3 and V is TRBV5-6; 9 bases agree with TRBD1. The J segment lost 0 bases and the V segment lost 4 bases, leaving 2 bases of the junction unmatched. CDR1 is SGHDT, CDR2 YYEEEE, per germline. This CDR3 has 15 amino acids. The CDR3 loop is CASSLTGGSGNTIYF. CDR3 bases: TGTGCCAGCAGCCTGACAGGGGGCTCTGGAAACACCATATATTTT.

This sequence joins TRBV11-2 and TRBJ2-3; D may match TRBD1 or TRBD2 (5 bases each). The CDR3 loop spans 14 amino acids. V was pared by 4 bases and J by 1 base, with 9 bases between. CDR1 and CDR2 (germline): SGHAT, FQNNGV. The DNA of the CDR3 is TGTGCCAGCAGCTCCCGAGGGGGCACAGATACGCAGTATTTT. Translating gives CASSSRGGTDTQYF.

The V and J genes are TRBV30 and TRBJ1-1; D may be TRBD1 (5 bases). There are 12 residues in the CDR3. V was pared by 0 bases and J by 11 bases, with 13 bases between. The V gene's germline CDR1 is GTSNPN and CDR2 SVGIG (reference sequence). CDR3 region: CAWSVGVGWAFF. CDR3 DNA sequence: TGTGCCTGGAGTGTAGGGGTAGGGTGGGCTTTCTTT.

Turning to this clone: A read error may account for a junction end that differs from germline. The chain has TRBV30 and TRBJ2-7, with 8 bases identical to TRBD2. The CDR3 loop spans 11 amino acids. Germline V gene sequence: CDR1 GTSNPN, CDR2 SVGIG (reference sequence). CDR3 DNA sequence: TGTGCCTGGAGTTTCGGACTAGCTGTGGACTTC. This codes for CAWSFGLAVDF.

This clone has a single count. The rearrangement uses TRBV30 and TRBJ2-7; 9 nucleotides align to TRBD1. There are 14 residues in the CDR3. Looked up from germline, CDR1 is GTSNPN and CDR2 is SVGIG (reference sequence). V lost 4 bases and J lost 7; bases outside the gene matches: 11. This CDR3 is CAWKGTGRVGEQYF. The CDR3 coding sequence is TGTGCCTGGAAAGGGACAGGGAGGGTGGGGGAGCAGTACTTC.

This chain's CDR3 is CASSLTQYRQTGLNTGELFF. CDR3 nucleotide sequence: TGCGCCAGCAGCTTGACCCAGTACCGTCAAACGGGATTGAACACCGGGGAGCTGTTTTTT. V usage is TRBV5-1 and J usage is TRBJ2-2; D is perhaps TRBD2 (5 bases). CDR1 is SGHRS, CDR2 YFSETQ, per germline. The V gene lost 1 base and the J gene lost 1 base, with 23 bases spanning the gap. There are 20 residues in the CDR3. The full variable domain, rest sourced from reference TRBV5-1 and TRBJ2-2, is KAGVTQTPRYLIKTRGQQVTLSCSPISGHRSVSWYQQTPGQGLQFLFEYFSETQRNKGNFPGRFSGRQFSNSRSEMNVSTLELGDSALYLCASSLTQYRQTGLNTGELFFGEGSRLTVL.

The chain links TRBV11-2 to TRBJ1-1, with D tentatively TRBD1 (6 bases). Germline V CDR1 and CDR2: SGHAT, FQNNGV. V gave up 4 bases and J gave up 8 bases, with 14 bases separating them. The CDR3 loop spans 13 amino acids. CDR3 nucleotide sequence: TGTGCCAGCAGCTCGGACCCGGGGGGCGAAGCTTTCTTT. It codes for CASSSDPGGEAFF.

The V call is TRBV20-1, the J call TRBJ2-1; D unclear. The CDR3 is 11 residues long. With 3 bases removed from V and 7 bases from J, the gap between germline ends came to 7 bases. Looked up from germline, CDR1 is DFQATT and CDR2 is SNEGSKA (reference sequence). The CDR3 loop is CSASPQNEQFF. In DNA form, the CDR3 reads TGCAGTGCTAGCCCTCAAAATGAGCAGTTCTTC.

The chain has TRBV5-1 and TRBJ2-1, with D perhaps matching TRBD2 (5 bases). Trimming pared 5 bases from V and 0 bases from J, leaving 9 bases between. Looked up from germline, CDR1 is SGHRS and CDR2 is YFSETQ. There are 14 residues in the CDR3. The CDR3 coding sequence is TGCGCCAGCAGTCCCCGGGACTCCTACAATGAGCAGTTCTTC. This encodes CASSPRDSYNEQFF.